The clone carrying this T cell receptor (beta chain) showed up many times. The data stem from a study of regulatory T cells in long-lasting Graves disease. The time point is: newly diagnosed GD, antithyroid drugs for less than 3 months. The TCR library was prepared using RNA isolated from PBMCs. Combining iRepertoire HTBI primers with Arm-PCR of CDR3 regions, the authors built TCR beta libraries. MiXCR was run by TCRdb on the multiplex PCR reads, yielding one entry per CDR3 protein. Among around 480,000 distinct CDR3 sequences, around 15% were seen once, and the ten largest hold 12%. Trimming at V came to 3 bases and at J to 0 bases, leaving 7 bases not matched to a gene. Germline-derived CDR1 and CDR2 are LGHDT and YNNKEL (reference sequence). This CDR3 has 16 residues. The same sample was also studied in work on T cells in Graves' hyperthyroidism and ophthalmopathy.

Sequenced here: peripheral blood mononuclear cells (PBMCs), sampled at new diagnosis, from a patient treated with antithyroid drugs. The clonotype originates from a man aged 35 to 55 with Graves disease. V and J are TRBV3-1 and TRBJ2-7; TRBD2 agrees at 8 bases. The CDR3 DNA sequence: TGTGCCAGCAGCCAGGAGGGGAGCGGGGGCTCCTACGAGCAGTACTTC. Amino acid sequence: CASSQEGSGGSYEQYF.